This T cell receptor beta chain was identified during a study of CD8 T cells in Susac syndrome. The RNA input was about 0.5 to 1 ug, and it was reverse transcribed with random hexamers. TCRdb used MiXCR to reprocess the immunoSEQ multiplex PCR reads, holding one entry per CDR3 protein. Here the sample spans around 230,000 distinct CDR3 sequences, roughly 95% being singletons. Looked up from germline, CDR1 is SQVTM and CDR2 is ANQGSEA. The CDR3 is 15 amino acids. Input material: CD4+ T cells from PBMCs. This clonotype was sampled from a human donor with Susac syndrome. The chain carries TRBV29-1 and TRBJ2-1; a possible D gene is TRBD1 (7 bases). CDR3 sequence (DNA): TGCATCTCCACCAGGGGGGACAGAGCCTACAATGAGCAGTTCTTC. Protein sequence: CISTRGDRAYNEQFF.